The present T cell receptor (beta chain) was sequenced within a study of sequential checkpoint blockade in melanoma. The treatment denotes: randomized to nivolumab then ipilimumab (arm A) or the reverse (arm B). In this sample, this clone turned up once. TCRdb keeps only in-frame clones here, not all; method: immunoSEQ multiplex PCR. The sample lists 15,000 to 20,000 clones, under 80% occurring once. Trimming took 4 bases from V and 6 from J; bases not matched to a gene: 7. The germline V gene encodes CDR1 LNHNV and CDR2 YYDKDF (reference sequence). CDR3 length: 14 residues. The receptor comes from a human donor with melanoma. The chain joins TRBV15 to TRBJ2-7; TRBD1 aligns across 9 bases. The sequencing used CD8+ T cells sorted from blood (inferred from file names), collected from a patient given nivolumab and ipilimumab in sequence. In DNA, the CDR3 is TGTGCCACCAGCATTTACAGACAGGGGGTCGAGCAGTACTTC. This translates into CATSIYRQGVEQYF.